The 20 T cell receptor beta chains below all came from one sample that was sequenced in a study of OX40 agonist ivuxolimab in advanced cancers. Method: immunoSEQ multiplex PCR; TCRdb's copy keeps in-frame clones and lacks some. The data hold 40,000 to 45,000 clones, with 82% observed a single time. Here the sequenced sample was CD4+ or CD8+ T cells sorted from blood, taken in a trial of the OX40 agonist ivuxolimab. These receptors all stem from an adult with an advanced solid tumor such as melanoma, head and neck, liver or kidney cancer.

The chain uses TRBV27 and TRBJ2-3, with 8 bases that match TRBD1. This CDR3 spans 16 amino acids. Germline V gene data show CDR1 as MNHEY and CDR2 as SMNVEV (reference sequence). Trimming at V came to 5 bases and at J to 0 bases, leaving 7 bases not matched to a gene. CDR3 coding DNA: TGTGCCAGCAGTGCCTCAACAGGGGGAAGCACAGATACGCAGTATTTT. As protein: CASSASTGGSTDTQYF.

The V gene is TRBV6-6, the J gene TRBJ1-1; the match to TRBD1 covers 8 bases. The CDR3 consists of 14 residues. The V segment lost 5 bases and the J segment 6 bases; nucleotides outside the gene matches: 8. Germline CDR1 reads MNHNY; CDR2 reads SVGAGI (reference sequence). The CDR3 here is CASSPQGAQAEAFF. In nucleotides, the CDR3 is TGTGCCAGCAGTCCTCAGGGGGCGCAGGCTGAAGCTTTCTTT.

The genes are TRBV11-2 and TRBJ2-3; D uncertain. CDR3 length: 16 residues. The V end lost 0 bases, the J end lost 0 bases, and 10 bases lay between the germline ends. Germline assignment: CDR1 SGHAT and CDR2 FQNNGV. Here the CDR3 reads CASSLDPRRSTDTQYF. The CDR3 DNA is TGTGCCAGCAGCTTAGATCCTAGACGGAGCACAGATACGCAGTATTTT.

The V and J genes are TRBV28 and TRBJ2-1; the D gene is possibly TRBD2 (7 bases). Deletions cut 5 bases from V and 5 bases from J, with 16 bases between. From germline, CDR1 is MDHEN and CDR2 SYDVKM. CDR3 length equals 15 residues. CDR3: CASSNAGGPHNEQFF. CDR3 sequence (DNA): TGTGCCAGCAGTAACGCCGGGGGGCCCCACAATGAGCAGTTCTTC.

The CDR3 loop reads CASVPGGTANTGELFF. The CDR3 coding sequence is TGTGCCAGCGTACCCGGGGGAACCGCGAACACCGGGGAGCTGTTTTTT. This chain links TRBV18 with TRBJ2-2, with TRBD2 as a possible D gene (6 bases). Trimming pared 8 bases from V and 0 bases from J, leaving 16 bases between. CDR1 is KGHSH and CDR2 is LQKENI in the germline V gene. The CDR3 extends over 16 amino acids.

The chain uses TRBV7-2 and TRBJ2-7; 7 bases fit TRBD2. CDR1 is SGHTA and CDR2 is FQGNSA in the germline V gene. CDR3 length: 13 residues. V lost 3 bases to trimming and J lost 5 bases; unmatched junction nucleotides: 4. CDR3 coding DNA: TGTGCCAGCAGCTTTGGCGCGGGGGACGAGCAGTACTTC. Its translation: CASSFGAGDEQYF.

The chain carries TRBV4-3 and TRBJ1-1; the match to TRBD1 covers 9 bases. CDR1 and CDR2 (germline): LGHNA, YSLEER. After removal of 4 bases from V and 5 bases from J, the junction contained 8 bases not matched to a gene. The CDR3 is 15 residues long. CDR3 sequence (DNA): TGCGCCAGCAGCCCCGAGACAGGGGGGGTGACTGAAGCTTTCTTT. This translates into CASSPETGGVTEAFF.

This clone was detected only once. The J gene is TRBJ1-1, the V gene TRBV18; D remains ambiguous. V lost 5 bases and J 4 bases, leaving 20 bases between the germline ends. The CDR3 runs 16 residues. CDR1 and CDR2 from the germline V gene are KGHSH and LQKENI. For the CDR3, the DNA is TGTGCCAGCTCAGCGGCCACCATAGGCGGTGGCACTGAAGCTTTCTTT. Protein: CASSAATIGGGTEAFF.

The chain joins TRBV5-1 to TRBJ2-1; D remains ambiguous. Germline-derived CDR1 and CDR2 are SGHRS and YFSETQ. V lost 0 bases to trimming and J lost 3 bases, with 13 bases between them. This CDR3 region has 16 residues. The DNA for the CDR3 is TGCGCCAGCAGCTTGGAGCGTGGGCAGTACTACAATGAGCAGTTCTTC. Encoded protein: CASSLERGQYYNEQFF.

The J gene is TRBJ2-5, the V gene TRBV7-9; 12 bases line up with TRBD1. Germline trimming cut 1 base from V and 5 bases from J; bases unmatched to any gene: 2. The CDR3 has 15 amino acids. The germline CDR1 and CDR2 sequences are SEHNR and FQNEAQ (reference sequence). In DNA, the CDR3 is TGTGCCAGCAGCTTAGAGGGGACAGGGGGCGAGACCCAGTACTTC. Encoded protein: CASSLEGTGGETQYF.

The chain links TRBV14 to TRBJ2-7; D gene uncertain. This CDR3 comprises 11 residues. Trimming took 2 bases from V and 2 from J, leaving 1 base between them. The germline V gene has CDR1 SGHDN and CDR2 FVKESK. The CDR3 DNA is TGTGCCAGCAGCCAACCCTACGAGCAGTACTTC. It yields the protein CASSQPYEQYF.

This clone was detected only once. The genes are TRBV28 and TRBJ2-6; maybe TRBD1 (6 bases). Trimming stripped 5 bases from V and 2 bases from J, with 13 bases between. The CDR3 spans 16 residues. CDR1 is MDHEN and CDR2 is SYDVKM in the germline V gene. This CDR3 is CASSPATGTGANVLTF. For the CDR3, the DNA is TGTGCCAGCAGTCCCGCTACAGGGACTGGGGCCAACGTCCTGACTTTC. Complete variable domain (other parts from reference TRBV28 and TRBJ2-6): DVKVTQSSRYLVKRTGEKVFLECVQDMDHENMFWYRQDPGLGLRLIYFSYDVKMKEKGDIPEGYSVSREKKERFSLILESASTNQTSMYLCASSPATGTGANVLTFGAGSRLTVL.

V is TRBV11-2 and J is TRBJ2-3, with unresolved D. CDR1 and CDR2 from the germline V gene are SGHAT and FQNNGV. The CDR3 sequence is 14 residues long. The V end lost 0 bases, the J end lost 5 bases, and 9 bases lay between the germline ends. The CDR3 loop is CASSLEDLGDTQYF. As DNA, the CDR3 is TGTGCCAGCAGCTTAGAGGATCTGGGAGATACGCAGTATTTT.

J is TRBJ2-5 and V is TRBV4-3, with TRBD2 as a possible D gene (6 bases). Near its end, the DNA agrees better with TRBJ2-7, so the J call may be wrong. The CDR3 has 18 residues. Germline loops: CDR1 LGHNA, CDR2 YSLEER. CDR3 in amino acids: CASSPFGVGGPSSYEQYF. The CDR3, as DNA: TGCGCCAGCAGCCCATTCGGAGTCGGGGGACCCAGCTCCTACGAGCAGTACTTC.

The rearrangement uses TRBV9 and TRBJ2-3; 8 bases line up with TRBD2. CDR3 length: 16 amino acids. The trim removed 0 bases at V and 4 bases at J, leaving 7 bases unmatched. Germline loops: CDR1 SGDLS, CDR2 YYNGEE. The chain's CDR3 is CASSVAGTSDSDTQYF. In DNA form, the CDR3 reads TGTGCCAGCAGCGTAGCCGGGACTAGTGATTCAGATACGCAGTATTTT.

This chain uses TRBV5-4 with TRBJ1-5; no clear D gene. The germline V gene encodes CDR1 SGHNT and CDR2 YYREEE (reference sequence). The CDR3 sequence is 14 residues long. Trimming removed 0 bases from V and 4 bases from J, with 8 bases in between. CDR3 DNA: TGTGCCAGCAGCTTGGCCCTAGGGAATCAGCCCCAGCATTTT. Translated, it gives CASSLALGNQPQHF.

This rearrangement joins TRBV5-1 to TRBJ1-5; a possible D gene is TRBD1 (6 bases). Germline CDR1 reads SGHRS; CDR2 reads YFSETQ. There are 13 residues in the CDR3. Trimming pared 5 bases from V and 3 bases from J, leaving 9 bases between. CDR3 in amino acids: CASRSGDNQPQHF. CDR3 bases: TGCGCCAGCAGATCAGGGGACAATCAGCCCCAGCATTTT.

This clone is judged medium-sized. This chain connects TRBV28 to TRBJ1-5; no definite D call. Deletions cut 6 bases from V and 4 bases from J, with 13 bases between. The CDR3 has 14 residues. Per the germline V gene, CDR1 is MDHEN and CDR2 is SYDVKM. CDR3 DNA: TGTGCCAGCAGGCCCGCGAGGCGGAATCAGCCCCAGCATTTT. Amino acids: CASRPARRNQPQHF.

The V gene is TRBV7-2, the J gene TRBJ2-1; a possible D gene is TRBD1 (7 bases). Trimming pared 2 bases from V and 6 bases from J, leaving 23 bases between. The CDR3 covers 18 residues. In germline, CDR1 is SGHTA, CDR2 FQGNSA. CDR3 loop: CASSLRTGRGWVRNEQFF. Written as DNA, the CDR3 is TGTGCCAGCAGCTTAAGGACAGGCCGGGGGTGGGTCCGCAATGAGCAGTTCTTC.

This sequence joins TRBV5-5 and TRBJ1-5; possibly TRBD1 for D (5 bases). V was pared by 0 bases and J by 1 base, with 14 bases between. The CDR3 totals 17 residues. Germline V gives CDR1 SGHKS, CDR2 YYEKEE (reference sequence). The CDR3 DNA follows: TGTGCCAGCAGCTTGGAGGTTTTCAGGGCCAGCAATCAGCCCCAGCATTTT. As protein: CASSLEVFRASNQPQHF.